This is a list of T cell receptor beta chains from one sample in a study of blood T cell repertoires in COVID-19. TCRdb's table, derived via immunoSEQ multiplex PCR, lists solely in-frame clones and lacks some. Here the sample spans some 96,000 clones, around four fifths being singletons. The sample comprised peripheral blood. The source of these receptors is a human donor in a cohort sampled during active COVID-19. Each CDR3 is given with its conserved first and last residue. The D gene is left open where the match is weak. Clone size is stated in some rows and not others, as once, few, many or a class when expanded.

clone_size d_call j_call v_call cdr3_nt cdr3_aa
. . TRBJ2-2 TRBV12-5 TGTGCTAGTGGTGTCCTCGCAGGTAATAAGTCAACCGGGGAGCTGTTTTTT CASGVLAGNKSTGELFF
once TRBD1 TRBJ2-2 TRBV28 TGTGCCAGCAGCCTACCGGGACAGGTTGCGACCGGGGAGCTGTTTTTT CASSLPGQVATGELFF
. TRBD1 TRBJ1-6 TRBV2 TGTGCCAGCAGTGCCGGGACAGACGGGTCACCCCTCCACTTT CASSAGTDGSPLHF
once TRBD2 TRBJ2-7 TRBV5-1 TGCGCCAGCAGCTTGAACATAGCGGGTGGATTCTACGAGCAGTACTTC CASSLNIAGGFYEQYF
. . TRBJ1-4 TRBV6-6 TGTGCCAGCAGTCAGGGGCGCGAGAATGAAAAACTGTTTTTT CASSQGRENEKLFF
. . TRBJ1-5 TRBV7-3 TGTGCCAGCAGCTCCGACAGGAATCAGCCCCAGCATTTT CASSSDRNQPQHF
. . TRBJ2-7 TRBV2 TGTGCCAGCGGTGGCGGGCTCTACGAGCAGTACTTC CASGGGLYEQYF
. . TRBJ1-1 TRBV2 TGTGCCAGCAGTGTGATTCAGGAAGGCACTGAAGCTTTCTTT CASSVIQEGTEAFF
. TRBD2 TRBJ2-7 TRBV30 TGTGCCTGGGAGAAGTTAGCGGGAGGTCACTCCGAGCAGTACTTC CAWEKLAGGHSEQYF
once TRBD2 TRBJ2-3 TRBV9 TGTGCCAGCAGCCACCGGACTAGCGGGGCCCCCACAGATACGCAGTATTTT CASSHRTSGAPTDTQYF
. . TRBJ1-3 TRBV18 TGTGCCAGCTCACTACGGGACACTGGAAACACCATATATTTT CASSLRDTGNTIYF
. . TRBJ1-1 TRBV9 TGTGCCAGCAGCCCCCTTCCGGGGAACACTGAAGCTTTCTTT CASSPLPGNTEAFF
. TRBD1 TRBJ1-3 TRBV5-1 TGCGCCAGCAAGGTAACGTCTGGGACAGCTGGAAACACCATATATTTT CASKVTSGTAGNTIYF
. TRBD2 TRBJ2-3 TRBV4-2 TGTGCCAGCAGCCAAGTAACTAGCGGGCGCTCAGATACGCAGTATTTT CASSQVTSGRSDTQYF
. . TRBJ1-6 TRBV3-1/TRBV3-2 TGTGCCAGCAGCCGCGCGGCGGGGGGCTCCTATAATTCACCCCTCCACTTT CASSRAAGGSYNSPLHF
. TRBD1 TRBJ1-2 TRBV5-5 TGTGCCAGCAGCTCACCGGACAGGGACCTCTATGGCTACACCTTC CASSSPDRDLYGYTF
. TRBD2 TRBJ2-1 TRBV29-1 TGCAGCGTCGCTACGGCTAGCGGGAGCTCCTACAATGAGCAGTTCTTC CSVATASGSSYNEQFF
. . TRBJ2-5 TRBV5-1 TGCGCCAGCAGCTTGTTTGGTGGGATAGCGACGGAGACCCAGTACTTC CASSLFGGIATETQYF
. TRBD1 TRBJ1-3 TRBV18 TGTGCCAGCTCGCCCGCCCAGGGGGCTCTGTCTGGAAACACCATATATTTT CASSPAQGALSGNTIYF
. . TRBJ2-1 TRBV2 TGTGCCAGCAGGACGACTACTCCCAATGAGCAGTTCTTC CASRTTTPNEQFF
. TRBD1 TRBJ2-7 TRBV10-3 TGTGCCATCAGTGATTCCGGGACAGGGAATCGGCAGTACTTC CAISDSGTGNRQYF
once . TRBJ2-1 TRBV6-1 TGTGCCAGCAGTGATAGCAGCCCCTACAATGAGCAGTTCTTC CASSDSSPYNEQFF
. TRBD1 TRBJ1-1 TRBV11-3 TGTGCCAGCAGCTCCAGGGGGGACACTGAAGCTTTCTTT CASSSRGDTEAFF
. . TRBJ2-1 TRBV5-8 TGTGCCAGCAGCCCCCTGCGGGGCCCCCACAATGAGCAGTTCTTC CASSPLRGPHNEQFF
. . TRBJ1-1 TRBV20-1 TGCAGTGCTTATCGCGGGACTGAAGCTTTCTTT CSAYRGTEAFF
. . TRBJ2-7 TRBV4-2 TGTGCCAGCAGCCAGGCAGGGGGAGGCCCCTACGAGCAGTACTTC CASSQAGGGPYEQYF
. . TRBJ2-1 TRBV19 TGTGCCAGTACCGAAGCCGGGAGCCTGGTCTACAATGAGCAGTTCTTC CASTEAGSLVYNEQFF
. . TRBJ1-1 TRBV7-9 TGTGCCAGCAGCCTAAGCGAGGGCGCCGAAACTGAAGCTTTCTTT CASSLSEGAETEAFF
. . TRBJ1-3 TRBV25-1 TGTGCCAGCAGTGACGTGAACAGGGTTACTGGAAACACCATATATTTT CASSDVNRVTGNTIYF
. TRBD1 TRBJ1-1 TRBV18 TGTGCCAGCTCACCAATGGAGCCAAACAGGGGCGGCACTGAAGCTTTCTTT CASSPMEPNRGGTEAFF
. . TRBJ2-7 TRBV14 TGTGCCAGCAGCCAAGATGAAGCGTTACCCTACGAGCAGTACTTC CASSQDEALPYEQYF
. . TRBJ2-1 TRBV7-2 TGTGCCAGCAGCCCACCCGGCGGCTCCTACAATGAGCAGTTCTTC CASSPPGGSYNEQFF
. TRBD1 TRBJ2-6 TRBV27 TGTGCCAGCAGGGAGTGGGGCAGGGGGCCATCTGGGGCCAACGTCCTGACTTTC CASREWGRGPSGANVLTF
. . TRBJ2-5 TRBV18 TGTGCCAGCTCACCACCGGGACTGCAAGAGACCCAGTACTTC CASSPPGLQETQYF
. . TRBJ1-5 TRBV12-3/TRBV12-4 TGTGCCAGCAGTGGGGAGTATCAGCCCCAGCATTTT CASSGEYQPQHF
once TRBD1 TRBJ1-2 TRBV28 TGTGCCAGCAGCTTGACAGGGTTCTATGGCTACACCTTC CASSLTGFYGYTF
once TRBD1 TRBJ1-4 TRBV5-6 TGTGCCAGCAGCCCCACGGGACAGGGGCCTAAGGCCGATGAAAAACTGTTTTTT CASSPTGQGPKADEKLFF
once . TRBJ2-5 TRBV7-2 TGTGCCAGCAGGGCGGGACTTCAAGAGACCCAGTACTTC CASRAGLQETQYF
. TRBD2 TRBJ2-7 TRBV6-1 TGTGCCAGCAGTGAAGCGGGGACTAGCGGCTACGAGCAGTACTTC CASSEAGTSGYEQYF
. . TRBJ2-5 TRBV5-1 TGCGCCAGCAGCTTGGGGGGAGCCTCGTACCAAGAGACCCAGTACTTC CASSLGGASYQETQYF
. . TRBJ1-5 TRBV6-5 TGTGCCAGCACGCGTATGGGCCAGCCCCAGCATTTT CASTRMGQPQHF
. . TRBJ1-3 TRBV7-2 TGTGCCAGCAGCTTAGCAGGGGATCCCTCTGGAAACACCATATATTTT CASSLAGDPSGNTIYF
once TRBD2 TRBJ2-5 TRBV11-3 TGTGCCAGCGGCGGGGGGGAGGGCCTAGAGACCCAGTACTTC CASGGGEGLETQYF
. . TRBJ1-1 TRBV5-1 TGCGCCAGCAGCATCCAGTTGAACACTGAAGCTTTCTTT CASSIQLNTEAFF
once . TRBJ2-7 TRBV6-5 TGTGCCAGTGGGACTGGGGGATCCACTTCCTACGAGCAGTACTTC CASGTGGSTSYEQYF
. TRBD2 TRBJ2-7 TRBV11-2 TGTGCCAGCAGCCGATCCGGACTAGCGGGGGCCTACGAGCAGTACTTC CASSRSGLAGAYEQYF
. . TRBJ2-7 TRBV28 TGTGCCAGCAGCCCCGCGGGTCCACGTCAGTACTTC CASSPAGPRQYF
. . TRBJ1-1 TRBV6-1 TGTGCCAGCAGTGAGGTGTGGGACTTTGGAATTGAAGCTTTCTTT CASSEVWDFGIEAFF
. . TRBJ1-1 TRBV30 TGTGCCTGGAGTCCGGGGGTGCAGAACACTGAAGCTTTCTTT CAWSPGVQNTEAFF
. . TRBJ2-3 TRBV19 TGTGCCAGTAGTATAGGGGGAGGAACAGCCCCCACAGATACGCAGTATTTT CASSIGGGTAPTDTQYF
. TRBD2 TRBJ2-2 TRBV11-1 TGTGCCAGCAGCCCGGGACTACCGAACACCGGGGAGCTGTTTTTT CASSPGLPNTGELFF
. TRBD2 TRBJ2-3 TRBV7-9 TGTGCCAGCAGCCCCGGGACTAGCGGGAGCACAGATACGCAGTATTTT CASSPGTSGSTDTQYF
. TRBD2 TRBJ2-5 TRBV9 TGTGCCAGCAGCGGAACTAGCGGCCAAGAGACCCAGTACTTC CASSGTSGQETQYF
. TRBD1 TRBJ1-3 TRBV5-8 TGTGCCAGCAGCTTGGACAGTCAGGGGGGAGGAAACACCATATATTTT CASSLDSQGGGNTIYF
. . TRBJ2-7 TRBV7-7 TGTGCTAGCAGTTACAGGGTACGAGGCGAGCAGTACTTC CASSYRVRGEQYF
few TRBD1 TRBJ2-7 TRBV9 TGTGCCAGCAGCGTAGAGGACAGGGGTTCCTACGAGCAGTACTTC CASSVEDRGSYEQYF
once . TRBJ2-1 TRBV11-2 TGTGCCAGCAGCTTAGAGAAAGGGGGGGACTACAATGAGCAGTTCTTC CASSLEKGGDYNEQFF
once TRBD2 TRBJ2-1 TRBV7-2 TGTGCCAGCAGCAAACTAGCGGGAGAACATTACAATGAGCAGTTCTTC CASSKLAGEHYNEQFF
. TRBD1 TRBJ2-1 TRBV10-3 TGTGCCATCACCGCAGGACAGGCAATTTACAATGAGCAGTTCTTC CAITAGQAIYNEQFF
. TRBD2 TRBJ2-5 TRBV7-2 TGTGCCAGCAGCTTAGCAGCGGGGGCGCAAGAGACCCAGTACTTC CASSLAAGAQETQYF